The 9 T cell receptor beta chains given below trace back to one sample, sequenced in a study of T cell clonotyping in hematopoietic cell transplantation. The time point denotes: recipient sample about 28 days before transplant, after cytoreduction. This table comes from immunoSEQ multiplex PCR, and its TCRdb copy is limited to in-frame clones, with some not included. Of 65,000 to 80,000 clones in the sample, 90% to 96% were seen once. The sample consisted of peripheral blood mononuclear cells, taken before stem cell transplant. These receptors were taken from a woman aged 45 to 65 with acute myeloid leukemia. Some clones in this sample may be carry-over from other donors' samples.

This chain connects TRBV19 to TRBJ1-5; the D is unclear. The CDR3 sequence is 13 residues long. The germline V gene encodes CDR1 LNHDA and CDR2 SQIVND (reference sequence). V was cut by 8 bases and J by 4 bases, with 12 bases left in between. This CDR3 reads CASSQVINQPQHF. As DNA, the CDR3 is TGTGCCAGTTCCCAGGTAATTAATCAGCCCCAGCATTTT.

The chain carries TRBV6-1 and TRBJ2-7, with D perhaps matching TRBD2 (5 bases). CDR1 MNHNS and CDR2 SASEGT come from the germline V gene. The CDR3 covers 15 residues. V lost 0 bases, J lost 5 bases, and 14 bases lay in between. The chain's CDR3 is CASSEAGTSHHEQYF. The CDR3 DNA sequence: TGTGCCAGCAGTGAAGCGGGTACTAGTCATCACGAGCAGTACTTC.

The DNA of the CDR3 is TGTGCCAGCAGAGAGGACAGGGGAAGCAATCAGCCCCAGCATTTT. Its translation is CASREDRGSNQPQHF. V usage is TRBV6-1 and J usage is TRBJ1-5; 9 bases are shared with TRBD1. Trimming cost V 6 bases and J 1 base; bases outside gene matches: 4. Germline CDR1 reads MNHNS; CDR2 reads SASEGT. The CDR3 runs to 15 residues.

V usage is TRBV6-1 and J usage is TRBJ1-5, with D unresolved. V lost 1 base and J lost 9, with 10 bases in between. CDR1 is MNHNS, CDR2 SASEGT, per germline. The CDR3 totals 13 residues. In DNA form, the CDR3 reads TGTGCCAGCAGTGAAGGGGCAGCCCGGCCCCAGCATTTT. Amino acid sequence: CASSEGAARPQHF.

The sample holds one count of this clone. V is TRBV5-1 and J is TRBJ1-2; D not resolved. The V gene lost 3 bases and the J gene lost 4 bases, with 10 bases spanning the gap. This CDR3 has 13 residues. Per the germline V gene, CDR1 is SGHRS and CDR2 is YFSETQ. This CDR3 is CASSSHLTYGYTF. DNA for the CDR3: TGCGCCAGCAGCTCCCACTTAACCTATGGCTACACCTTC.

The V and J genes are TRBV10-3 and TRBJ1-3, with D possibly being TRBD1 (6 bases). Looked up from germline, CDR1 is ENHRY and CDR2 is SYGVKD. Trimming removed 6 bases at V and 1 base at J, with 10 bases between. CDR3 length: 14 amino acids. CDR3 coding DNA: TGTGCCATCAGCGGAACAGGGTCTGGAAACACCATATATTTT. Encoded protein: CAISGTGSGNTIYF.

The chain combines TRBV4-1 with TRBJ1-2, with 10 nucleotides matching TRBD1. Trimming took 5 bases from V and 7 from J; bases not matched to a gene: 16. Germline V gene lookup returns CDR1 MGHRA and CDR2 YSYEKL. The CDR3 contains 17 residues. CDR3 amino acids: CASSDTGTGVHLGGYTF. Here the CDR3 DNA reads TGCGCCAGCAGCGATACCGGGACAGGGGTTCATTTAGGTGGCTACACCTTC.

This clone was observed once. The J gene is TRBJ2-5, the V gene TRBV9; the match to TRBD2 covers 10 bases. The CDR3 loop spans 15 amino acids. The trim removed 4 bases at V and 3 bases at J, leaving 6 bases unmatched. Germline CDR1 reads SGDLS; CDR2 reads YYNGEE. CDR3 in DNA: TGTGCCAGCAGCCCACAAGCGGGGGGGAAAGAGACCCAGTACTTC. Protein product: CASSPQAGGKETQYF.

The count of this clone is one. The DNA of the CDR3 is TGTGCCAGCAGTTTCAGGAATGGCTACACCTTC. This sequence encodes CASSFRNGYTF. V usage is TRBV6-6 and J usage is TRBJ1-2; D is uncertain. Germline-derived CDR1 and CDR2 are MNHNY and SVGAGI (reference sequence). The V end lost 4 bases, the J end lost 6 bases, and 6 bases lay between the germline ends. The CDR3 has 11 residues.